The next 20 T cell receptor beta chains were all read from a single sample in a study of blood T cell repertoires in COVID-19. Some clones are missing from TCRdb's copy, which holds only in-frame ones; the method was immunoSEQ multiplex PCR. Of about 100,000 clones listed, roughly 85% were seen once; the top ten hold 16%. Input material: peripheral blood. These receptors originate from a human donor in a cohort sampled during active COVID-19.

V is TRBV3-1 (or the pseudogene TRBV3-2) and J is TRBJ1-2; unclear D gene. This CDR3 has 14 residues. Trimming cost V 2 bases and J 4 bases, with 11 bases left between them. Germline V lookup: CDR1 LGHDT, CDR2 YNNKEL (reference sequence). The CDR3, as DNA: TGTGCCAGCAGCCAATCCGGGTTCGGCTATGGCTACACCTTC. Translation: CASSQSGFGYGYTF.

This chain's CDR3 is CASRTRTGGNGYTF. The CDR3 nucleotides read TGTGCCAGCAGGACCCGGACAGGGGGGAATGGCTACACCTTC. V is TRBV6-5 and J is TRBJ1-2, with 10 bases matching TRBD1. The trim removed 6 bases at V and 6 bases at J, leaving 7 bases unmatched. The CDR3 contains 14 residues. Per the germline V gene, CDR1 is MNHEY and CDR2 is SVGAGI.

Only one count was recorded for this clone. The chain combines TRBV5-1 with TRBJ2-1; perhaps TRBD2 as D (7 bases). This CDR3 comprises 15 residues. Per the germline V gene, CDR1 is SGHRS and CDR2 is YFSETQ. V was cut by 4 bases and J by 5 bases, with 16 bases left in between. Here the CDR3 DNA reads TGCGCCAGCAGCCGCGTGCGGGGGCAAAACAATGAGCAGTTCTTC. It translates to CASSRVRGQNNEQFF.

The genes are TRBV5-4 and TRBJ2-2; D remains unclear. The CDR3 runs to 15 residues. The V and J ends lost 0 bases and 1 base respectively, with 7 bases between them. Germline V lookup: CDR1 SGHNT, CDR2 YYREEE (reference sequence). This CDR3 is CASSLAGQNTGELFF. In DNA, the CDR3 is TGTGCCAGCAGCTTGGCCGGTCAGAACACCGGGGAGCTGTTTTTT.

V usage is TRBV18 and J usage is TRBJ2-3, with 8 bases matching TRBD2. V was clipped by 2 bases and J by 9 bases; unmatched bases: 7. The CDR3 is made up of 14 amino acids. Germline V gene sequence: CDR1 KGHSH, CDR2 LQKENI. In DNA form, the CDR3 reads TGTGCCAGCTCACCAGATGAAACTAGCGGAACGCAGTATTTT. Protein: CASSPDETSGTQYF.

This chain uses TRBV3-1 (or the pseudogene TRBV3-2) with TRBJ1-4, with D perhaps TRBD1 (5 bases). Germline V gene sequence: CDR1 LGHDT, CDR2 YNNKEL (reference sequence). The CDR3 is made up of 15 amino acids. Trimming took off 3 bases at V and 0 bases at J, with 8 bases between the two ends. The CDR3 DNA reads as TGTGCCAGCAGCCAGTGGGGCGCAACTAATGAAAAACTGTTTTTT. It specifies CASSQWGATNEKLFF.

V usage is TRBV6-4 and J usage is TRBJ2-7; 9 positions agree with TRBD1. V dropped 6 bases and J dropped 5; count of bases not matched to a gene: 8. There are 14 residues in the CDR3. The germline V gene encodes CDR1 MRHNA and CDR2 SNTAGT. The CDR3 bases are TGTGCCAGCAGCGCCGGGACAGGGAACAACGAGCAGTACTTC. Encoded protein: CASSAGTGNNEQYF.

This clone came up once. The rearrangement links TRBV7-6 to TRBJ2-7; 9 bases align to TRBD2. The CDR3 loop spans 14 amino acids. CDR1 and CDR2 (germline): SGHVS, FNYEAQ. Trimming at V came to 4 bases and at J to 4 bases, leaving 5 bases not matched to a gene. The CDR3 nucleotides read TGTGCCAGCAGCTCGACTAGCGGACCTTACGAGCAGTACTTC. This gives the protein CASSSTSGPYEQYF. Based on the CDR3 plus reference TRBV7-6 and TRBJ2-7, the full variable domain is GAGVSQSPRYKVTKRGQDVALRCDPISGHVSLYWYRQALGQGPEFLTYFNYEAQQDKSGLPNDRFSAERPEGSISTLTIQRTEQRDSAMYRCASSSTSGPYEQYFGPGTRLTVT.

The J gene is TRBJ1-4, the V gene TRBV15; TRBD1 agrees at 8 bases. With V trimmed by 1 base and J by 5 bases, 6 bases remained unmatched. This CDR3 spans 16 amino acids. The germline gives CDR1 LNHNV, CDR2 YYDKDF (reference sequence). The CDR3 sequence is CATSRGNSGGNEKLFF. The CDR3 bases are TGTGCCACCAGCAGAGGGAACTCAGGGGGCAATGAAAAACTGTTTTTT.

This chain uses TRBV18 with TRBJ1-1; 7 bases agree with TRBD1. CDR1 and CDR2 (germline): KGHSH, LQKENI. J gave up 3 bases and V 6 bases, and 10 bases lay outside the gene matches. This CDR3 is built from 15 residues. CDR3 residues: CASSRDTGAYTEAFF. The CDR3 nucleotides read TGTGCCAGCTCGCGGGATACAGGGGCATACACTGAAGCTTTCTTT.

This clone was seen just once. This chain joins TRBV2 and TRBJ2-2, with D perhaps TRBD2 (5 bases). The germline CDR1 and CDR2 sequences are SNHLY and FYNNEI. V was clipped by 7 bases and J by 6 bases, with 15 bases between them. The CDR3 is 14 residues long. CDR3 DNA: TGTGCCAGCAAAGAGGGTTTCGTCTCCGGGGAGCTGTTTTTT. Translated, it gives CASKEGFVSGELFF.

The genes are TRBV12-3 or TRBV12-4 and TRBJ2-3, with D unclear. This CDR3 is 13 amino acids long. Trimming took off 3 bases at V and 1 base at J, with 5 bases between the two ends. The DNA of the CDR3 is TGTGCCAGCAGTTTTAGAGGCACAGATACGCAGTATTTT. Its protein is CASSFRGTDTQYF.

This clone was counted between two and nine times. The same CDR3 arises from other DNA sequences in this sample as well. The rearrangement links TRBV6-5 to TRBJ2-7; weak D call: TRBD1 (5 bases). The CDR3 has 15 residues. Germline V gene sequence: CDR1 MNHEY, CDR2 SVGAGI. The ends were cut back, 2 bases at V and 3 bases at J, with 14 bases in the middle. The CDR3: CASSYNRGPGYEQYF. The CDR3, as DNA: TGTGCCAGCAGTTACAATAGGGGTCCAGGCTACGAGCAGTACTTC.

The chain uses TRBV11-3 and TRBJ2-1; tentatively, D is TRBD1 (5 bases). Germline V gives CDR1 SGHNT, CDR2 YENEEA. V was shortened by 5 bases and J by 2 bases, with 10 bases between the two germline ends. CDR3 length: 14 residues. CDR3 residues: CASSQGGTYNEQFF. CDR3 nucleotides: TGTGCCAGCAGCCAGGGCGGAACCTACAATGAGCAGTTCTTC. Full variable domain (outside the CDR3, taken from reference TRBV11-3 and TRBJ2-1): EAGVVQSPRYKIIEKKQPVAFWCNPISGHNTLYWYLQNLGQGPELLIRYENEEAVDDSQLPKDRFSAERLKGVDSTLKIQPAELGDSAVYLCASSQGGTYNEQFFGPGTRLTVL.

This chain links TRBV7-2 with TRBJ2-7; 8 positions match TRBD1. The CDR3 spans 13 residues. The germline gives CDR1 SGHTA, CDR2 FQGNSA. V shed 6 bases and J 6 bases; nucleotides not matched to a gene: 7. CDR3 region: CASSLDRGGEQYF. The CDR3 DNA sequence: TGTGCCAGCAGTCTCGACAGGGGAGGCGAGCAGTACTTC. Complete variable domain (other parts from reference TRBV7-2 and TRBJ2-7): GAGVSQSPSNKVTEKGKDVELRCDPISGHTALYWYRQSLGQGLEFLIYFQGNSAPDKSGLPSDRFSAERTGGSVSTLTIQRTQQEDSAVYLCASSLDRGGEQYFGPGTRLTVT.

The chain has TRBV18 and TRBJ2-7; no definite D call. Germline V gene sequence: CDR1 KGHSH, CDR2 LQKENI. Trimming stripped 2 bases from V and 4 bases from J, with 6 bases between. This CDR3 has 12 residues. Here the CDR3 reads CASSPGLYEQYF. The DNA for the CDR3 is TGTGCCAGCTCACCAGGGCTTTACGAGCAGTACTTC.

V is TRBV5-8 and J is TRBJ1-5, with a weak D call TRBD1 (6 bases). CDR1 is SGHTS, CDR2 YDEGEE, per germline. CDR3 length: 13 residues. With 4 bases removed from V and 4 bases from J, the gap between germline ends came to 9 bases. In nucleotides, the CDR3 is TGTGCCAGCAGCCCCAGGGGTAATCAGCCCCAGCATTTT. Translated: CASSPRGNQPQHF.

This clone was observed a single time. V is TRBV20-1 and J is TRBJ2-7, with 8 bases lining up with TRBD2. CDR1 DFQATT and CDR2 SNEGSKA come from the germline V gene (reference sequence). Germline trimming cut 7 bases from V and 3 bases from J; bases unmatched to any gene: 2. The CDR3 sequence is 11 residues long. For the CDR3, the DNA is TGCAGTGGCGGGGGGAACTACGAGCAGTACTTC. This translates into CSGGGNYEQYF.

The chain has TRBV28 and TRBJ1-5; D is perhaps TRBD1 (6 bases). Germline assignment: CDR1 MDHEN and CDR2 SYDVKM. CDR3 size: 14 residues. Trimming cost V 3 bases and J 4 bases, with 10 bases left between them. The CDR3 DNA reads as TGTGCCAGCAGTTTTAGGGGGTGGAATCAGCCCCAGCATTTT. Amino acids: CASSFRGWNQPQHF.

This chain's CDR3 is CATSDPGQGNNEQFF. The CDR3 region has the DNA TGTGCCACCAGTGATCCGGGACAGGGAAACAATGAGCAGTTCTTC. The rearrangement joins TRBV24-1 to TRBJ2-1, with 9 positions matching TRBD1. There are 15 residues in the CDR3. Germline V CDR1 and CDR2: KGHDR, SFDVKD. V was pared by 3 bases and J by 5 bases, with 4 bases of the junction left unmatched.